The clone carrying this TCR beta chain appeared a single time. Its target is not known. The CDR3 consists of 15 residues. The germline V gene has CDR1 WSHSY and CDR2 SAAADI. Trimming took 0 bases from V and 6 from J, leaving 15 bases between them. This entry belongs to a study of cytomegalovirus exposure and HLA in healthy donors. Study details: Early on, a data release was issued that held some 85 million unique TCRs from HLA-typed donors. Whole-study results and caveats: Reportedly, HLA-A and HLA-B alleles of most subjects were accurately predicted from TCR beta. It emerged from a later analysis that several of the most significant clusters appeared to be linked to common viral pathogens.

The PCR made use of 60 Vbeta and 13 Jbeta primers. TCRdb's copy holds only in-frame clones and misses some; the assay was immunoSEQ multiplex PCR. Of 130,000 to 150,000 clones listed, about 75% were seen once; the top ten hold roughly 4%. The V gene is TRBV10-2, the J gene TRBJ2-7; a weak D match, TRBD2 (7 bases). The clonotype comes from a man between 18 and 29 years old in good health and CMV-seronegative. The source material was PBMCs. CDR3 residues: CASSESGGGLGEQYF. The CDR3 nucleotides are TGCGCCAGCAGTGAGTCGGGAGGGGGGTTAGGCGAGCAGTACTTC.